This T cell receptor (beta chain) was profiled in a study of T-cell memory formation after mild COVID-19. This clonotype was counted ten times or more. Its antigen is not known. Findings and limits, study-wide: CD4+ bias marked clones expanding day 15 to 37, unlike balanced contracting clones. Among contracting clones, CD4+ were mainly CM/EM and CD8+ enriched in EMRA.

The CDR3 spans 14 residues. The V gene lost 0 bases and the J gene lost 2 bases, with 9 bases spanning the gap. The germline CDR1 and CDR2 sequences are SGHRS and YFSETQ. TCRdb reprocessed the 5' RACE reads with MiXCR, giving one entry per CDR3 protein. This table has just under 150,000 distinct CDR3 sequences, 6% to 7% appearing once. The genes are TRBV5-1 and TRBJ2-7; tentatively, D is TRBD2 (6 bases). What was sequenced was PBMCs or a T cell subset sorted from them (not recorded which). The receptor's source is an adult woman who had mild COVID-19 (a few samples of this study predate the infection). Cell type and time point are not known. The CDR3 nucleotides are TGCGCCAGCAGCTTGGCCACGGGGGCCTACGAGCAGTACTTC. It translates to CASSLATGAYEQYF.